This T cell receptor (beta chain) originates from a study of blood T cell repertoires in COVID-19 (dated by TCRdb to 2019 to 2021). Broadly, across the study: The collaborator samples originated in the United States, Italy and Spain and spanned the acute and convalescent phases of COVID-19. The dataset comprised deeply sampled blood TCRbeta repertoires from subjects exposed to, actively infected with, or recovered from COVID-19. The material from the prospective study consisted of cDNA or gDNA derived from T cells, B-cell-depleted T cells, or PBMCs. Where HLA class I and class II types were available, the types were taken from metadata supplied by the sample provider, not from assay-based typing. The repertoires were released in a freely available public database intended as a resource for research on the immune response to SARS-CoV-2. A de-identified subject ID, COVID-19 status, age in years and sex were almost always included in the sample metadata. Samples were obtained from the ongoing ImmuneRACE study (first 160 participants) and from some 1,200 subjects provided by 6 global collaborators. Study-wide conclusions, independent of this receptor: Clinical and demographic metadata were provided uncurated, with the amount varying by source and participant.

TCRbeta CDR3 regions were amplified from genomic DNA using the immunoSEQ Assay, a bias-controlled multiplex PCR. The source study handled its data this way. The number of nucleated cells in each sample was estimated by amplification of reference gene primers within the assay. Sequence reads were collapsed and filtered to measure the absolute abundance of every unique TCRbeta CDR3 rearrangement. For each sample, productive Simpson clonality was calculated as the square root of Simpson's diversity index across productive rearrangements. What TCRdb holds here is the immuneACCESS table cut down to in-frame rearrangements. Part of the clones is not present; checked against another copy, under half of the missing clones reflect an unresolved V gene, and the others are unexplained. The V and J calls and the clone size are those of that table, but D and trimming were determined from the DNA. The sample contains 30,000 to 40,000 clones, about 90% of them found a single time. The ten largest make up approximately 14% of the sample.

As regards this clone: The clone's antigen remains unknown. Nothing much larger sits one base from this clone, and base qualities are not available.

V was cut back by 5 bases and J by 2 bases, leaving a gap of 19 bases between them. Including cysteine and phenylalanine, the CDR3 has 17 amino acids. Only the CDR3 DNA is retained, 51 bases long and in frame from the first base. CDR1 and CDR2, per the germline V gene, are MDHEN and SYDVKM. Collaborating institutions collected whole blood in K2EDTA tubes following their own protocols. For TCRbeta analysis, collaborator samples were shipped as frozen whole blood, as isolated PBMCs, or as DNA extracted from either sample type. This clonotype was sampled from a woman in her twenties or thirties in a cohort sampled during active COVID-19. This chain is built from TRBV28 and TRBJ2-1; D gene: possibly TRBD2, on 6 matching bases. Sample: peripheral blood. The DNA reads as follows: TGTGCCAGCAGTACATCTAGCGCGCCCAACCCCTACAATGAGCAGTTCTTC. Its amino acids are CASSTSSAPNPYNEQFF. The entire variable domain, with the stretches around the CDR3 drawn from the reference TRBV28 and TRBJ2-1 proteins, is DVKVTQSSRYLVKRTGEKVFLECVQDMDHENMFWYRQDPGLGLRLIYFSYDVKMKEKGDIPEGYSVSREKKERFSLILESASTNQTSMYLCASSTSSAPNPYNEQFFGPGTRLTVL.